A single sample is the source of the 10 T cell receptor beta chains below, sequenced in a study of shared clonotypes between healthy human individuals. The data were produced by immunoSEQ multiplex PCR, yet TCRdb's version contains in-frame clones alone and is incomplete. The top ten clones hold roughly 0.36% of a sample with around 2.5 million clones, 80% to 95% of them seen once. Sequenced material: naive CD4+ T cells from PBMCs. Subset indicated: CD45RA+ positively selected. These receptor sequences come from a man between 18 and 29 years old in good health. Some clones in this sample may be carry-over from other donors' samples.

On this clone: The sample contains more than one DNA sequence encoding this CDR3. The chain uses TRBV12-5 and TRBJ2-1, with D hard to call. This CDR3 is built from 11 residues. V lost 6 bases and J lost 8, with 8 bases in between. Germline CDR1 reads LGHNT; CDR2 reads FRNRAP. CDR3 sequence reads: CASGSLDEQFF. DNA for the CDR3: TGTGCTAGTGGCTCCCTCGATGAGCAGTTCTTC.

The rearrangement links TRBV4-1 to TRBJ1-5, with 8 bases matching TRBD1. J was trimmed by 5 bases and V by 0 bases; bases with no gene match: 9. The CDR3 consists of 17 residues. Germline-derived CDR1 and CDR2 are MGHRA and YSYEKL. CDR3 sequence (DNA): TGCGCCAGCAGCCAAGATTTAAGTCCAGGGGGCTATCAGCCCCAGCATTTT. Protein sequence: CASSQDLSPGGYQPQHF.

This clone was detected a few times. V gene TRBV20-1 combines with J gene TRBJ1-5, with D hard to call. Germline V gene data show CDR1 as DFQATT and CDR2 as SNEGSKA (reference sequence). The V end was cut by 6 bases, the J end by 9 bases, with 9 bases between. The CDR3 sequence is 10 residues long. Here the CDR3 reads CSALEGPQHF. CDR3 sequence (DNA): TGCAGTGCCCTGGAGGGGCCCCAGCATTTT.

The J gene is TRBJ1-1, the V gene TRBV7-9, with D unclear. The V gene's germline CDR1 is SEHNR and CDR2 FQNEAQ (reference sequence). The CDR3 is made up of 15 amino acids. Trimming removed 0 bases from V and 1 base from J, with 9 bases in between. The CDR3 reads CASSLAVVPNTEAFF. Written as DNA, the CDR3 is TGTGCCAGCAGCTTAGCTGTTGTCCCGAACACTGAAGCTTTCTTT.

This rearrangement joins TRBV11-1 to TRBJ2-1, with a weak D call TRBD2 (6 bases). Germline loops: CDR1 SGHAT, CDR2 FQDESV (reference sequence). The CDR3 length is 16 residues. Between the trimmed V and J ends, which lost 5 bases and 4 bases, there was a span of 18 bases. Here the CDR3 reads CASSQRTLAVYNEQFF. CDR3 in DNA: TGTGCCAGCAGCCAGAGGACCTTAGCGGTATACAATGAGCAGTTCTTC.

The chain recombines TRBV11-3 with TRBJ2-1; 9 nucleotides align to TRBD1. The V gene's germline CDR1 is SGHNT and CDR2 YENEEA. After removal of 4 bases from V and 9 bases from J, the junction contained 7 bases not matched to a gene. The CDR3 covers 14 residues. In nucleotides, the CDR3 is TGTGCCAGCAGCTCCGGGACAGGGCCTTTTGAGCAGTTCTTC. It specifies CASSSGTGPFEQFF. Full variable domain (rest looked up from reference TRBV11-3 and TRBJ2-1): EAGVVQSPRYKIIEKKQPVAFWCNPISGHNTLYWYLQNLGQGPELLIRYENEEAVDDSQLPKDRFSAERLKGVDSTLKIQPAELGDSAVYLCASSSGTGPFEQFFGPGTRLTVL.

This chain uses TRBV2 with TRBJ2-7; D is perhaps TRBD2 (5 bases). The CDR3 covers 13 residues. Trimming left V 6 bases short and J 0 bases short, with 9 bases between. Germline V CDR1 and CDR2: SNHLY, FYNNEI. The CDR3 here is CASRGANSYEQYF. CDR3 coding DNA: TGTGCCAGCAGGGGAGCTAACTCCTACGAGCAGTACTTC. The full variable domain, rest sourced from reference TRBV2 and TRBJ2-7, is EPEVTQTPSHQVTQMGQEVILRCVPISNHLYFYWYRQILGQKVEFLVSFYNNEISEKSEIFDDQFSVERPDGSNFTLKIRSTKLEDSAMYFCASRGANSYEQYFGPGTRLTVT.

The rearrangement joins TRBV4-1 to TRBJ1-1, with D unresolved. Trimming removed 8 bases at V and 11 bases at J, with 21 bases between. The germline V gene encodes CDR1 MGHRA and CDR2 YSYEKL. This CDR3 is built from 13 residues. The DNA for the CDR3 is TGCGCCAGCTCCGTAACCCCCAACGAGGCGGCTTTCTTT. Protein: CASSVTPNEAAFF.

This chain connects TRBV6-6 to TRBJ2-1, with no clear D. This CDR3 is 11 amino acids long. Germline V CDR1 and CDR2: MNHNY, SVGAGI (reference sequence). V was trimmed by 7 bases and J by 3 bases, leaving 4 bases between them. CDR3 sequence reads: CASTHYNEQFF. In DNA form, the CDR3 reads TGTGCCAGCACTCACTACAATGAGCAGTTCTTC.

The gene calls are TRBV4-2 and TRBJ2-3, with a weak D call TRBD2 (6 bases). V was cut by 0 bases and J by 1 base, with 11 bases left in between. The CDR3 contains 16 residues. The germline CDR1 and CDR2 sequences are LGHNA and YNFKEQ. The CDR3 spells CASSQDWASGTDTQYF. The CDR3 nucleotides read TGTGCCAGCAGCCAAGATTGGGCTAGCGGCACAGATACGCAGTATTTT.